This TCR beta chain came from a study of blood T cell repertoires in COVID-19. Study in general: Sites across the United States, Italy and Spain contributed samples from acute and convalescent COVID-19. PBMCs, B-cell-depleted T cells, or T cells were the source of the cDNA or gDNA that made up the material.

Study processing details: Quantification of nucleated cells was approximated via reference gene primer amplification. Data came from immunoSEQ multiplex PCR; TCRdb stores just in-frame clones and leaves some out. V, J and clone size reflect that table, while D and trimming were determined from the DNA. The sample consists of roughly 300,000 clones, around four fifths of them appearing once. Germline CDR1 and CDR2: LGHNA and YNFKEQ. V shed 2 bases and J 7 bases; nucleotides not matched to a gene: 2. The CDR3 consists of 12 residues. The material sequenced was peripheral blood. The clonotype was recovered from a woman aged 45-60 years who had recovered from COVID-19. V is TRBV4-2 and J is TRBJ2-7, with 7 bases lining up with TRBD1. DNA for the CDR3: TGTGCCAGCAGCCAAACGACAGGGGAGCAGTACTTC. Protein product: CASSQTTGEQYF.